This T cell receptor beta chain was recovered during a study of T-cell memory formation after mild COVID-19. For the study at large: TCR clusters showed largely donor specificity.

V was trimmed by 3 bases and J by 2 bases, leaving 11 bases between them. Germline V gene data show CDR1 as MNHEY and CDR2 as SMNVEV (reference sequence). This CDR3 comprises 15 residues. This clonotype was detected only a few times. What it binds is not known. The study's findings and limits: Clones contracting across day 15 to 85 had a balanced CD4/CD8 profile; later expanding clones leaned CD4+. Certain responding clones were present in pre-infection memory, suggesting participation of cross-reactive memory.

Constant-segment-primed 5'RACE gave TCR alpha and TCR beta cDNA libraries with sample barcodes and UMIs. MiXCR, applied by TCRdb to the 5' RACE reads, yields one record per CDR3 protein. The data show 80,000 to 130,000 distinct CDR3 sequences, roughly 11% seen once. The sequence was obtained from a man aged 18-30 years who had mild COVID-19 (a few samples of this study predate the infection). Cell type and time point are not known. Sequencing was done on a sample of PBMCs or a T cell subset sorted from them (not recorded which). The chain uses TRBV27 and TRBJ2-4; tentatively, D is TRBD1 or TRBD2 (5 bases each). CDR3 loop: CASSLGVSTKNIQYF. The CDR3 bases are TGTGCCAGCAGTTTGGGGGTTTCGACCAAAAACATTCAGTACTTC.